This T cell receptor beta chain was observed in a study of vaccination and CD4 T cells after COVID-19. This clonotype was seen a single time. As yet, its antigen is unknown. Indicated treatment: roughly ten-day PBMC culture with coronavirus spike peptide pools or control peptides (ViraFEST assay). ViraFEST used peptide pools to expand antigen-specific T cells and subsequently sequenced their TCRs. Trimming removed 6 bases from V and 5 bases from J, with 16 bases in between. The CDR3 is 14 amino acids. The Oncomine TCR Beta short-read assay was applied to DNA of cultured CD4+ T cells. TCRdb redid the calling of the PCR reads with MiXCR, one entry per CDR3 protein. The sample holds about 20,000 distinct CDR3 sequences, approximately 70% seen once.

Sequencing input: CD4+ T cells from blood, cultured in vitro. V and J are TRBV12-3 or TRBV12-4 and TRBJ1-1, with D uncertain. This TCR came from a human donor who had recovered from COVID-19. The CDR3 DNA is TGTGCCAGCAGGCCCCACGATGGGTATACTGAAGCTTTCTTT. It codes for CASRPHDGYTEAFF.